The 7 T cell receptor beta chains below all came from one sample that was sequenced in a study of memory CD4+ T cells and cytomegalovirus serostatus. Clones were sequenced by immunoSEQ multiplex PCR, and TCRdb holds only the in-frame ones, with some missing. The sample lists roughly 50,000 clones, roughly 84% seen once, with roughly 0.5% in the top ten. Single viable CD3+CD4+CD8-CD45RO+ cells were sorted as the memory CD4+ T cells. The sequencing input was memory CD4+ T cells from blood. These receptors were collected from an adult in good health and CMV-seronegative. Some clones in this sample may be carry-over from other donors' samples.

The chain is built from TRBV29-1 and TRBJ2-5, with a possible D match to TRBD1 (6 bases). The CDR3 spans 12 residues. CDR1 SQVTM and CDR2 ANQGSEA come from the germline V gene. The V gene lost 4 bases and the J gene lost 0 bases, with 6 bases spanning the gap. This CDR3 reads CSVGGHQETQYF. In DNA form, the CDR3 reads TGCAGCGTTGGGGGGCACCAAGAGACCCAGTACTTC.

This chain links TRBV6-6 with TRBJ2-1; D gene uncertain. CDR1 is MNHNY and CDR2 is SVGAGI in the germline V gene (reference sequence). V lost 5 bases, J lost 10 bases, and 12 bases lay in between. CDR3 length equals 12 residues. CDR3 nucleotides: TGTGCCAGCAGTCGATCTAACGCCGAGCAGTTCTTC. It yields the protein CASSRSNAEQFF.

This clone was seen a few times. V gene TRBV15 combines with J gene TRBJ2-2; 7 bases line up with TRBD2. The CDR3 contains 15 residues. The germline gives CDR1 LNHNV, CDR2 YYDKDF (reference sequence). V gave up 2 bases and J gave up 3 bases; unmatched junction bases: 3. CDR3 in DNA: TGTGCCACCAGCAGATCCGCGGGAGACACCGGGGAGCTGTTTTTT. Its translation is CATSRSAGDTGELFF. Variable domain in full (rest from reference TRBV15 and TRBJ2-2): DAMVIQNPRYQVTQFGKPVTLSCSQTLNHNVMYWYQQKSSQAPKLLFHYYDKDFNNEADTPDNFQSRRPNTSFCFLDIRSPGLGDTAMYLCATSRSAGDTGELFFGEGSRLTVL.

The chain employs TRBV9 and TRBJ2-4; 9 bases map to TRBD1. V lost 4 bases and J lost 8; bases outside the gene matches: 7. Germline-derived CDR1 and CDR2 are SGDLS and YYNGEE. The CDR3 contains 14 residues. The CDR3 loop reads CASSQQGAEDIQYF. CDR3 nucleotide sequence: TGTGCCAGCAGCCAACAGGGGGCCGAGGACATTCAGTACTTC.

The chain has TRBV6-6 and TRBJ1-2; D remains ambiguous. This CDR3 is 12 amino acids long. Trimming took off 8 bases at V and 4 bases at J, with 11 bases between the two ends. The germline V gene encodes CDR1 MNHNY and CDR2 SVGAGI (reference sequence). The CDR3: CASGSVIYGYTF. The CDR3 region has the DNA TGTGCCAGCGGGTCTGTTATCTATGGCTACACCTTC.

The chain couples TRBV4-1 to TRBJ2-7; D is uncertain. The CDR3 consists of 14 residues. CDR1 MGHRA and CDR2 YSYEKL come from the germline V gene. V lost 0 bases and J 5 bases, leaving 11 bases between the germline ends. In DNA, the CDR3 is TGCGCCAGCAGCCAAGAACCGCCCCCGCACGAGCAGTACTTC. Amino acids: CASSQEPPPHEQYF.

Only one count was recorded for this clone. This chain connects TRBV27 to TRBJ2-3; D is perhaps TRBD2 (6 bases). V shed 9 bases and J shed 6 bases, with 19 bases lying between them. This CDR3 has 14 residues. Germline CDR1 is MNHEY and CDR2 is SMNVEV (reference sequence). CDR3 DNA: TGTGCCAGTAGCCGGGACTTGGGTGTTGATACGCAGTATTTT. Translated: CASSRDLGVDTQYF.